This T cell receptor (beta chain) was obtained from a study of T-cell memory formation after mild COVID-19. TCRdb passed the 5' RACE reads through MiXCR, listing each CDR3 protein once. The repertoire has approximately 250,000 distinct CDR3 sequences, under 20% of them found once; the top ten carry roughly a fifth. The table lists this clonotype with a few counts. The clonotype was recovered from a man younger than 30 who had mild COVID-19 (a few samples of this study predate the infection). Cell type and time point are not known. Sequencing used PBMCs or a T cell subset sorted from them (not recorded which).

The CDR3 protein is CSARVGLAGGRHEQYV. The CDR3, as DNA: TGCAGTGCTAGAGTGGGACTAGCGGGGGGCCGCCACGAGCAGTACGTC. This sequence joins TRBV20-1 and TRBJ2-7; TRBD2 matches 15 bases. Germline V gene data show CDR1 as DFQATT and CDR2 as SNEGSKA (reference sequence). The CDR3 has 16 amino acids. The trim removed 1 base at V and 5 bases at J, leaving 6 bases unmatched.